The present TCR beta chain was sequenced within a study of post-analysis software for immune sequencing data. Study outcomes and limitations: In patients, TRBV5-6, TRBV5-1 and TRBV20-1 belonged to five TRBV segments found more frequently than in controls.

This clonotype was seen more than once but under ten times. Its target is unknown. This CDR3 is 14 amino acids long. The germline CDR1 and CDR2 sequences are KGHSH and LQKENI. Unique molecular identifiers were built into the TCR beta cDNA libraries. TCRdb ran MiXCR on the PCR reads and lists one entry per CDR3 protein. The sample holds under 650,000 distinct CDR3 sequences, 44% seen once. This chain connects TRBV18 to TRBJ2-5; possibly TRBD1 or TRBD2 for D (5 bases each). The J call may be in error: the DNA end matches TRBJ2-7 better. The material sequenced was blood. The source is a girl between 5 and 17 years old with multiple sclerosis. For the CDR3, the DNA is TGTGCCAGCTCACCGGGGGACGGGCCCTACGAGCAGTACTTC. It codes for CASSPGDGPYEQYF.